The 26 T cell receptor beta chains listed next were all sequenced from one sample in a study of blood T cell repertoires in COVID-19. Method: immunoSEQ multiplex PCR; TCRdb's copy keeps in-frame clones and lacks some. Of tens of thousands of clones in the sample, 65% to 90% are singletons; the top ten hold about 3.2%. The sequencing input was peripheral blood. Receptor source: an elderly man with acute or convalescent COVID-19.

Here the CDR3 DNA reads TGTGCCACCAGTGATTTGGCGGGGGGAGCCTACAATGAGCAGTTCTTC. Translating it yields CATSDLAGGAYNEQFF. The chain combines TRBV24-1 with TRBJ2-1; 8 nucleotides line up with TRBD2. The CDR3 totals 16 residues. The germline CDR1 and CDR2 sequences are KGHDR and SFDVKD. Losses at the gene ends were 0 bases for V and 2 bases for J; bases not matched to a gene: 2.

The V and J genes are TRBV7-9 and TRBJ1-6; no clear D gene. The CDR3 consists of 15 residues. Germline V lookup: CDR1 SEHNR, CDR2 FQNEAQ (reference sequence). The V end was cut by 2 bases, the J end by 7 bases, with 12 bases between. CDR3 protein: CASSLNQATNSPLHF. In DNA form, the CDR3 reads TGTGCCAGCAGCTTAAACCAGGCGACCAATTCACCCCTCCACTTT.

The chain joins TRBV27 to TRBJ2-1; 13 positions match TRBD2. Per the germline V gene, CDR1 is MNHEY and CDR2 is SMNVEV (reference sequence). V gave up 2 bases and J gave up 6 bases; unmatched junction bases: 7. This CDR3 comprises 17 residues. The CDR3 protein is CASSLRPGLAGLNEQFF. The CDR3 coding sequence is TGTGCCAGCAGTTTACGGCCGGGACTAGCGGGACTCAATGAGCAGTTCTTC.

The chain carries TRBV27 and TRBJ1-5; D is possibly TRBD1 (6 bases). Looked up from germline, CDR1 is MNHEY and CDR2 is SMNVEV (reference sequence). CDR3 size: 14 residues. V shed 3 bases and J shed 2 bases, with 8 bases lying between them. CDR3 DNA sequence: TGTGCCAGCAGTTTCGCAGGGGGCAATCAGCCCCAGCATTTT. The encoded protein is CASSFAGGNQPQHF.

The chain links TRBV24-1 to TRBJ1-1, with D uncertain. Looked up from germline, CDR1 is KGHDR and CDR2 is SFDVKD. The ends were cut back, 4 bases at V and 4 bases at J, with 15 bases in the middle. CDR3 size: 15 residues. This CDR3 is CATSDSRGEGTEAFF. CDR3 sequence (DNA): TGTGCCACCAGTGACTCCCGCGGCGAGGGCACTGAAGCTTTCTTT.

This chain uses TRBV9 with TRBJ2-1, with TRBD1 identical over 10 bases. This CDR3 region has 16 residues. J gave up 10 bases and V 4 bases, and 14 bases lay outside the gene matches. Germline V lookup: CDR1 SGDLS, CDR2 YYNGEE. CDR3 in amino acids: CASSYYVSGTGDEQFF. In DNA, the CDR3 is TGTGCCAGCAGCTACTATGTATCCGGGACAGGGGACGAGCAGTTCTTC.

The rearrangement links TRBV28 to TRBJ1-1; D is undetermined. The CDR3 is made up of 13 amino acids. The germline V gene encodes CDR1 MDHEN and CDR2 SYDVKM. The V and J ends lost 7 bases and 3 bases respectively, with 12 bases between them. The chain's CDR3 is CASIGDAHTEAFF. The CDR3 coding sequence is TGTGCCAGCATAGGAGACGCGCACACTGAAGCTTTCTTT.

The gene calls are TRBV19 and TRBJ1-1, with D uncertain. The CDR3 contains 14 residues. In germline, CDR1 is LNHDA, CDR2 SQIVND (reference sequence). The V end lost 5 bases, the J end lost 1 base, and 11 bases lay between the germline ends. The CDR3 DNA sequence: TGTGCCAGTAGTCCCTTAAGAGGGAACACTGAAGCTTTCTTT. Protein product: CASSPLRGNTEAFF.

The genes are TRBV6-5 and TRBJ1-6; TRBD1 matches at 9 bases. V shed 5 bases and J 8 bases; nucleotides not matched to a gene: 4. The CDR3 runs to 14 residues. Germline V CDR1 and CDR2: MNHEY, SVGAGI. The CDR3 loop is CASSPGTGYSPLHF. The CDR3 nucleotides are TGTGCCAGCAGTCCAGGGACAGGGTATTCACCCCTCCACTTT.

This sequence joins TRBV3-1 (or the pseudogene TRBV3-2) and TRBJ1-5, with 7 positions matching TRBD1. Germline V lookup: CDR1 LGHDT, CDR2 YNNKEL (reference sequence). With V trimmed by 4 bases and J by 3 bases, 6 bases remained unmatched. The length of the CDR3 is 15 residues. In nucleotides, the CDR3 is TGTGCCAGCAGCCTCGGCGACAGGGTCAATCAGCCCCAGCATTTT. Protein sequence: CASSLGDRVNQPQHF.

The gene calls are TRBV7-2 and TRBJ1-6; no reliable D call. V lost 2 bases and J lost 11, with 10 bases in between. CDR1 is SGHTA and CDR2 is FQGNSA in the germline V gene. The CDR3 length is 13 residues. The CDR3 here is CASSLTPGAPLHF. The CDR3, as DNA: TGTGCCAGCAGCTTAACCCCGGGAGCACCCCTCCACTTT.

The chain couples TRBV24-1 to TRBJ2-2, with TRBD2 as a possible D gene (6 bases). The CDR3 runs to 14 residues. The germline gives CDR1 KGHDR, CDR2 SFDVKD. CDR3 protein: CATGRDLGTGELFF. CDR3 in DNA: TGTGCTACCGGTCGGGACTTGGGCACCGGGGAGCTGTTTTTT.

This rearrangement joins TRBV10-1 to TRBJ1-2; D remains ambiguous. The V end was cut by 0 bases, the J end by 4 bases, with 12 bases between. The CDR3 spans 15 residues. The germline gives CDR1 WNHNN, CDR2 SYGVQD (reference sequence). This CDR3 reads CASSESAEDFYGYTF. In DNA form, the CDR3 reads TGCGCCAGCAGTGAGTCTGCCGAGGACTTCTATGGCTACACCTTC.

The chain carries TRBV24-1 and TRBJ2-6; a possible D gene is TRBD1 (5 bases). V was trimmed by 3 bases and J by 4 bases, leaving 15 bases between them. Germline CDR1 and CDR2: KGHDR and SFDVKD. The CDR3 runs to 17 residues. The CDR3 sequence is CATSDGSTATGANVLTF. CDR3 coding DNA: TGTGCCACCAGTGATGGGTCGACAGCGACCGGGGCCAACGTCCTGACTTTC.

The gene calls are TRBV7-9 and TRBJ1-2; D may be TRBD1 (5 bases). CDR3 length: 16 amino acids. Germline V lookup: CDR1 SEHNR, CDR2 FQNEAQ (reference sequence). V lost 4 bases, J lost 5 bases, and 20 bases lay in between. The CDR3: CASSSHSGTPGYGYTF. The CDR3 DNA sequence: TGTGCCAGCAGCTCACACTCCGGGACTCCCGGATATGGCTACACCTTC.

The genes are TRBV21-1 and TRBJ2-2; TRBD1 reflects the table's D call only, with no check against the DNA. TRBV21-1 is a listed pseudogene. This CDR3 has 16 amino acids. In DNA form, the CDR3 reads TGTGCCAGCAGTCCCGGCAGGGGGCGCGGGACCGGGGAGCTGTTTTTT. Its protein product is CASSPGRGRGTGELFF.

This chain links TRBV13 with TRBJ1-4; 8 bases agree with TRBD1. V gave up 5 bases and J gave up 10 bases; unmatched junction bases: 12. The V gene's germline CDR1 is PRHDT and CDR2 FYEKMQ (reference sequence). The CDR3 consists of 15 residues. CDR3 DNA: TGTGCCAGCAGCACTCATCAGGGGGCCTATGGAAAACTGTTTTTT. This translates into CASSTHQGAYGKLFF.

In nucleotides, the CDR3 is TGTGCCAGCTCACCGCAAGGACAGGGGGCTGTGAACACTGAAGCTTTCTTT. This sequence encodes CASSPQGQGAVNTEAFF. This chain uses TRBV18 with TRBJ1-1; 11 bases are a match to TRBD1. Germline loops: CDR1 KGHSH, CDR2 LQKENI. V was pared by 3 bases and J by 0 bases, with 6 bases of the junction left unmatched. The CDR3 loop spans 17 amino acids.

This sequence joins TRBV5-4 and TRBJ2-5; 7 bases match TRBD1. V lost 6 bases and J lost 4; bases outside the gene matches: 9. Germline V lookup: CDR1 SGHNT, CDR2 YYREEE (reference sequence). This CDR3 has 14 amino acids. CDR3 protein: CASTPTGVPETQYF. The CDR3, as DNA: TGTGCCAGCACACCTACAGGGGTCCCAGAGACCCAGTACTTC.

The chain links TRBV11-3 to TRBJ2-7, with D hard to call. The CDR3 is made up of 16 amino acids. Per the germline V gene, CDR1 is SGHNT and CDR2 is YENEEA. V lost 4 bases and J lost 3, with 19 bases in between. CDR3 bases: TGTGCCAGCAGCTCCCCTAGTTTAGGTCACATCTACGAGCAGTACTTC. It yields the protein CASSSPSLGHIYEQYF.

The CDR3 region is CASSVSLVTSGLGETQYF. For the CDR3, the DNA is TGTGCCAGCAGCGTATCCTTAGTGACCTCCGGACTCGGGGAGACCCAGTACTTC. The rearrangement uses TRBV9 and TRBJ2-5; tentative D call: TRBD2 (5 bases). This CDR3 region has 18 residues. V was trimmed by 1 base and J by 5 bases, leaving 24 bases between them. CDR1 is SGDLS and CDR2 is YYNGEE in the germline V gene. The full variable domain, in which reference TRBV9 and TRBJ2-5 provide the parts outside the CDR3, is DSGVTQTPKHLITATGQRVTLRCSPRSGDLSVYWYQQSLDQGLQFLIQYYNGEERAKGNILERFSAQQFPDLHSELNLSSLELGDSALYFCASSVSLVTSGLGETQYFGPGTRLLVL.

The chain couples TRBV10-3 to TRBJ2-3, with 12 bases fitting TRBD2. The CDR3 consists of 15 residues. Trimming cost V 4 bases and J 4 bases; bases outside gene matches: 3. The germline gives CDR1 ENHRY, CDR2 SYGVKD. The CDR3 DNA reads TGTGCCATCAGTGTGACTAGCGGGAGTGCAGATACGCAGTATTTT. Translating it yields CAISVTSGSADTQYF.

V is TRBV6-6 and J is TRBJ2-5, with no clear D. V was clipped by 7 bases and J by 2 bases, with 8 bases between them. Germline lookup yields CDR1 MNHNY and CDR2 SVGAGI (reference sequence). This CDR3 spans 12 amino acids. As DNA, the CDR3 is TGTGCCAGCAAAAGCGAGCAAGAGACCCAGTACTTC. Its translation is CASKSEQETQYF.

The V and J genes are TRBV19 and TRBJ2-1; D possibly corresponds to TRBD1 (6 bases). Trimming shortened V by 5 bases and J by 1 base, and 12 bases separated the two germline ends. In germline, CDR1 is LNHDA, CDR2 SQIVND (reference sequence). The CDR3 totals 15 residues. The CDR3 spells CASSPGQFSYNEQFF. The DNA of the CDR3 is TGTGCCAGTAGTCCCGGACAGTTTTCCTACAATGAGCAGTTCTTC.

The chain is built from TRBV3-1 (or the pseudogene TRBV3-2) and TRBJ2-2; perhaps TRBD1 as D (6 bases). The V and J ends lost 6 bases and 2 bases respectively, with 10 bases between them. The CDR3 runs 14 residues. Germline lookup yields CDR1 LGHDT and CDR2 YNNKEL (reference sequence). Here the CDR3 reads CASRSRGNTGELFF. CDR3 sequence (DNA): TGTGCCAGCAGAAGCAGGGGTAACACCGGGGAGCTGTTTTTT.

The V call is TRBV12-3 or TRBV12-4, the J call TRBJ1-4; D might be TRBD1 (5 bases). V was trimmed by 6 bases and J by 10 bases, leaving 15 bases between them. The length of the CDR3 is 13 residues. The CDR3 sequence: CASRGRGVVKLFF. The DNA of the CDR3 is TGTGCCAGCAGGGGACGGGGGGTCGTAAAACTGTTTTTT.